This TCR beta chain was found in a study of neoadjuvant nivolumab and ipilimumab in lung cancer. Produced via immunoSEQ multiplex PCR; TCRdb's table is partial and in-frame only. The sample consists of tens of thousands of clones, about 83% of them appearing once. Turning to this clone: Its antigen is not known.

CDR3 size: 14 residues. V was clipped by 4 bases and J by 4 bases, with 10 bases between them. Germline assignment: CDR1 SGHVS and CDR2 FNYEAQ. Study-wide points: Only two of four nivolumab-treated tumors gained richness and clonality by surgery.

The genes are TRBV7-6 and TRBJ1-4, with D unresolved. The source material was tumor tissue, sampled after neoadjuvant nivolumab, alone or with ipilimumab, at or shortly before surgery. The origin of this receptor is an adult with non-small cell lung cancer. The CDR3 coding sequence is TGTGCCAGCAGCTACGGAGGTCTTAATGAAAAACTGTTTTTT. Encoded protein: CASSYGGLNEKLFF.